Each of the 27 T cell receptor beta chains below was sequenced from the same sample in a study of a mutant IDH1 vaccine in newly diagnosed glioma. Sequencing was performed with immunoSEQ multiplex PCR; in TCRdb, only in-frame clones are kept and a portion is missing. This table holds about 98,000 clones, roughly 90% found once. Time point of the sample: baseline, week 1 (first vaccination visit). The sample's treatment: pre-vaccination baseline after standard-of-care therapy. The material sequenced was PBMCs, taken from a glioma patient treated with radiotherapy, temozolomide or both. The receptor set was obtained from a woman between 50 and 59 years old with glioma.

The V and J genes are TRBV19 and TRBJ1-1; D ambiguous. This CDR3 comprises 12 residues. Germline-derived CDR1 and CDR2 are LNHDA and SQIVND (reference sequence). Deletions cut 2 bases from V and 7 bases from J, with 8 bases between. The CDR3, as DNA: TGTGCCAGTAGTATACACGGCGGTGAAGCTTTCTTT. Translating it yields CASSIHGGEAFF. Together with reference TRBV19 and TRBJ1-1, the CDR3 gives the full variable domain: DGGITQSPKYLFRKEGQNVTLSCEQNLNHDAMYWYRQDPGQGLRLIYYSQIVNDFQKGDIAEGYSVSREKKESFPLTVTSAQKNPTAFYLCASSIHGGEAFFGQGTRLTVV.

This clone came up a few times. V gene TRBV7-9 combines with J gene TRBJ1-1; TRBD1 aligns across 8 bases. The CDR3 loop spans 15 amino acids. V shed 5 bases, J shed 1 base, and the junction held 6 bases outside the gene matches. Germline-derived CDR1 and CDR2 are SEHNR and FQNEAQ (reference sequence). The CDR3 loop reads CASSPWTGRNTEAFF. In DNA form, the CDR3 reads TGTGCCAGCAGCCCTTGGACAGGGAGGAACACTGAAGCTTTCTTT.

The CDR3 coding sequence is TGTGCCAGCAGTTTGTTTTGGGGCGAGCAGTACTTC. It yields the protein CASSLFWGEQYF. The chain uses TRBV28 and TRBJ2-7; D is ambiguous. Trimming removed 3 bases from V and 6 bases from J, with 9 bases in between. The CDR3 runs to 12 residues. Germline loops: CDR1 MDHEN, CDR2 SYDVKM.

The J gene is TRBJ1-2, the V gene TRBV27; the D is unclear. CDR3 length: 16 amino acids. CDR1 is MNHEY, CDR2 SMNVEV, per germline (reference sequence). Trimming removed 4 bases from V and 0 bases from J, with 15 bases in between. CDR3: CASSSWTQPTNYGYTF. In nucleotides, the CDR3 is TGTGCCAGCAGTTCGTGGACGCAACCTACTAACTATGGCTACACCTTC.

Comments on this clone: At one end, the junction sequence differs from germline, possibly due to a read error. The chain links TRBV7-7 to TRBJ2-2; perhaps TRBD2 as D (6 bases). The CDR3 runs 15 residues. The germline gives CDR1 SSHAT, CDR2 FNYEAQ (reference sequence). CDR3 nucleotides: TGTGCTAGCAGCTTAGCGGTCGGGGCCGGCGGGGAGCTGTTTTTT. This codes for CASSLAVGAGGELFF.

The J gene is TRBJ2-3, the V gene TRBV2; 10 nucleotides agree with TRBD2. There are 14 residues in the CDR3. Germline V gene sequence: CDR1 SNHLY, CDR2 FYNNEI. Trimming cost V 7 bases and J 3 bases; bases outside gene matches: 4. The CDR3 bases are TGTGCCAGCACGGGACTAGCGACGACAGATACGCAGTATTTT. Translating gives CASTGLATTDTQYF.

The chain couples TRBV29-1 to TRBJ1-1; D unclear. Deletions cut 7 bases from V and 7 bases from J, with 10 bases between. The CDR3 runs to 10 residues. Germline CDR1 and CDR2: SQVTM and ANQGSEA. CDR3 sequence: CSGQTLEAFF. The CDR3 coding sequence is TGCAGCGGCCAAACCCTTGAAGCTTTCTTT. Variable domain in full (rest from reference TRBV29-1 and TRBJ1-1): SAVISQKPSRDICQRGTSLTIQCQVDSQVTMMFWYRQQPGQSLTLIATANQGSEATYESGFVIDKFPISRPNLTFSTLTVSNMSPEDSSIYLCSGQTLEAFFGQGTRLTVV.

This chain joins TRBV10-3 and TRBJ2-7; 15 bases align to TRBD2. Germline V lookup: CDR1 ENHRY, CDR2 SYGVKD. The CDR3 has 16 residues. V dropped 8 bases and J dropped 2; count of bases not matched to a gene: 7. CDR3 sequence: CAIGLAGGLTTYEQYF. The CDR3 bases are TGTGCCATCGGACTAGCGGGAGGGCTTACCACCTACGAGCAGTACTTC.

The V call is TRBV7-2, the J call TRBJ2-5; no clear D gene. The CDR3 spans 16 residues. Trimming removed 1 base at V and 1 base at J, with 13 bases between. Per germline, CDR1 SGHTA and CDR2 FQGNSA. The CDR3 coding sequence is TGTGCCAGCAGCTTAGTATTAGGCTGGAGCCAAGAGACCCAGTACTTC. This codes for CASSLVLGWSQETQYF.

CDR3 amino acids: CASRRQGNQPQHF. DNA for the CDR3: TGTGCCAGCAGAAGACAGGGGAATCAGCCCCAGCATTTT. The chain links TRBV6-5 to TRBJ1-5; 8 bases align to TRBD1. Per germline, CDR1 MNHEY and CDR2 SVGAGI. CDR3 length: 13 residues. V was pared by 6 bases and J by 4 bases, with 2 bases of the junction left unmatched.

The V gene is TRBV5-1, the J gene TRBJ2-2, with D hard to call. Germline-derived CDR1 and CDR2 are SGHRS and YFSETQ. The CDR3 totals 12 residues. V lost 4 bases and J 5 bases, leaving 6 bases between the germline ends. The CDR3 region is CASSPQTGELFF. In DNA, the CDR3 is TGCGCCAGCAGCCCTCAAACCGGGGAGCTGTTTTTT.

J is TRBJ2-3 and V is TRBV7-8; D might be TRBD1 (6 bases). The CDR3 is made up of 15 amino acids. Germline values: CDR1 SGHVS, CDR2 FQNEAQ. V was pared by 8 bases and J by 0 bases, with 15 bases between. DNA of the CDR3: TGTGCCAGCCTTTCCGTGGGACAAAGCACAGATACGCAGTATTTT. Translation gives CASLSVGQSTDTQYF. Together with reference TRBV7-8 and TRBJ2-3, the CDR3 gives the full variable domain: GAGVSQSPRYKVAKRGQDVALRCDPISGHVSLFWYQQALGQGPEFLTYFQNEAQLDKSGLPSDRFFAERPEGSVSTLKIQRTQQEDSAVYLCASLSVGQSTDTQYFGPGTRLTVL.

V gene TRBV15 combines with J gene TRBJ1-1, with D unresolved. Germline CDR1 and CDR2: LNHNV and YYDKDF (reference sequence). Trimming cost V 0 bases and J 4 bases, with 9 bases left between them. CDR3 length: 14 amino acids. CDR3 nucleotide sequence: TGTGCCACCAGCAGAGATACCGCGAGCACTGAAGCTTTCTTT. Its translation is CATSRDTASTEAFF.

The gene calls are TRBV5-4 and TRBJ1-2; D uncertain. Trimming pared 7 bases from V and 3 bases from J, leaving 13 bases between. Germline V CDR1 and CDR2: SGHNT, YYREEE (reference sequence). The CDR3 contains 13 residues. This CDR3 reads CASGAPDHYGYTF. In DNA, the CDR3 is TGTGCCAGCGGCGCACCCGACCACTATGGCTACACCTTC. The full variable domain, completed using reference TRBV5-4 and TRBJ1-2, is ETGVTQSPTHLIKTRGQQVTLRCSSQSGHNTVSWYQQALGQGPQFIFQYYREEENGRGNFPPRFSGLQFPNYSSELNVNALELDDSALYLCASGAPDHYGYTFGSGTRLTVV.

The chain employs TRBV5-6 and TRBJ1-2; D is undetermined. The V gene's germline CDR1 is SGHDT and CDR2 YYEEEE. The CDR3 length is 15 residues. Between the trimmed V and J ends, which lost 0 bases and 4 bases, there was a span of 13 bases. This CDR3 is CASSLDARALYGYTF. CDR3 DNA: TGTGCCAGCAGCTTGGATGCCAGAGCCCTCTATGGCTACACCTTC.

The chain has TRBV29-1 and TRBJ1-5, with 7 bases fitting TRBD1. CDR1 and CDR2 from the germline V gene are SQVTM and ANQGSEA. The V gene end was trimmed by 4 bases and the J gene end by 2 bases; junction bases not matched to a gene: 5. The CDR3 contains 14 residues. The CDR3 here is CSVASGGGNQPQHF. The CDR3 nucleotides are TGCAGCGTTGCCTCAGGGGGAGGCAATCAGCCCCAGCATTTT. Drawing the rest from reference TRBV29-1 and TRBJ1-5, the complete variable domain is SAVISQKPSRDICQRGTSLTIQCQVDSQVTMMFWYRQQPGQSLTLIATANQGSEATYESGFVIDKFPISRPNLTFSTLTVSNMSPEDSSIYLCSVASGGGNQPQHFGDGTRLSIL.

This sequence joins TRBV4-1 and TRBJ1-6; D uncertain. In germline, CDR1 is MGHRA, CDR2 YSYEKL. This CDR3 contains 15 residues. The V end lost 0 bases, the J end lost 7 bases, and 10 bases lay between the germline ends. The CDR3 spells CASSQETAENSPLHF. CDR3 in DNA: TGCGCCAGCAGCCAAGAAACAGCAGAAAATTCACCCCTCCACTTT.

The rearrangement joins TRBV6-6 to TRBJ2-3; perhaps D is TRBD1 or TRBD2 (6 bases each). This CDR3 has 13 amino acids. CDR1 and CDR2 from the germline V gene are MNHNY and SVGAGI (reference sequence). The V and J ends lost 5 bases and 8 bases respectively, with 14 bases between them. The CDR3: CASSTAQGGTQYF. The CDR3 DNA is TGTGCCAGCAGTACCGCACAGGGAGGTACGCAGTATTTT.

V gene TRBV7-9 combines with J gene TRBJ2-3; perhaps TRBD1 as D (5 bases). This CDR3 spans 17 amino acids. The V end was cut by 1 base, the J end by 0 bases, with 14 bases between. CDR1 is SEHNR and CDR2 is FQNEAQ in the germline V gene (reference sequence). The CDR3 here is CASSLESSGWSTDTQYF. Here the CDR3 DNA reads TGTGCCAGCAGCTTAGAATCGTCAGGGTGGAGCACAGATACGCAGTATTTT. Combining the CDR3 with reference TRBV7-9 and TRBJ2-3 gives the whole variable domain DTGVSQNPRHKITKRGQNVTFRCDPISEHNRLYWYRQTLGQGPEFLTYFQNEAQLEKSRLLSDRFSAERPKGSFSTLEIQRTEQGDSAMYLCASSLESSGWSTDTQYFGPGTRLTVL.

V usage is TRBV5-1 and J usage is TRBJ1-3; 10 bases agree with TRBD1. CDR1 and CDR2 (germline): SGHRS, YFSETQ. The CDR3 runs to 16 residues. V lost 4 bases to trimming and J lost 0 bases; unmatched junction nucleotides: 4. CDR3 sequence: CASSPGQGRSGNTIYF. The CDR3 DNA reads TGCGCCAGCAGCCCGGGACAGGGGCGCTCTGGAAACACCATATATTTT. Variable domain in full (rest from reference TRBV5-1 and TRBJ1-3): KAGVTQTPRYLIKTRGQQVTLSCSPISGHRSVSWYQQTPGQGLQFLFEYFSETQRNKGNFPGRFSGRQFSNSRSEMNVSTLELGDSALYLCASSPGQGRSGNTIYFGEGSWLTVV.

This chain uses TRBV29-1 with TRBJ2-7; D may match TRBD1 or TRBD2 (5 bases each). The CDR3 consists of 13 residues. Deletions cut 1 base from V and 2 bases from J, with 9 bases between. Looked up from germline, CDR1 is SQVTM and CDR2 is ANQGSEA. The CDR3 is CSVEGDVPYEQYF. The CDR3 DNA reads as TGCAGCGTTGAAGGGGACGTACCCTACGAGCAGTACTTC.

The chain carries TRBV5-1 and TRBJ2-7, with D tentatively TRBD2 (6 bases). CDR3 length: 14 residues. Germline V gene data show CDR1 as SGHRS and CDR2 as YFSETQ. Between the trimmed V and J ends, which lost 2 bases and 3 bases, there was a span of 12 bases. Here the CDR3 DNA reads TGCGCCAGCAGCTTAGGCGGGAACGTCTACGAGCAGTACTTC. Translating gives CASSLGGNVYEQYF.

The rearrangement uses TRBV5-1 and TRBJ2-1; 15 nucleotides agree with TRBD2. Germline V gives CDR1 SGHRS, CDR2 YFSETQ. The CDR3 totals 16 residues. After removal of 3 bases from V and 10 bases from J, the junction contained 8 bases not matched to a gene. This chain's CDR3 is CASSWWTSGRAVEQFF. In DNA form, the CDR3 reads TGCGCCAGCAGCTGGTGGACTAGCGGGAGGGCCGTGGAGCAGTTCTTC.

CDR3 amino acids: CATLHETQYF. For the CDR3, the DNA is TGTGCCACCCTCCACGAGACCCAGTACTTC. The chain links TRBV25-1 to TRBJ2-5; D is unclear. The V end was cut by 10 bases, the J end by 5 bases, with 8 bases between. The CDR3 sequence is 10 residues long. Per germline, CDR1 MGHDK and CDR2 SYGVNS.

V is TRBV18 and J is TRBJ2-3, with D unclear. The germline V and J ends were trimmed by 0 bases and 2 bases, with 12 bases remaining between them. CDR3 size: 16 residues. Germline values: CDR1 KGHSH, CDR2 LQKENI. The CDR3 region is CASSPPSERDTDTQYF. CDR3 sequence (DNA): TGTGCCAGCTCACCACCGAGTGAAAGGGACACAGATACGCAGTATTTT. Using reference TRBV18 and TRBJ2-3 for the parts outside the CDR3, the full variable domain is NAGVMQNPRHLVRRRGQEARLRCSPMKGHSHVYWYRQLPEEGLKFMVYLQKENIIDESGMPKERFSAEFPKEGPSILRIQQVVRGDSAAYFCASSPPSERDTDTQYFGPGTRLTVL.

The V and J genes are TRBV2 and TRBJ2-7; TRBD2 matches 8 bases. The CDR3 spans 13 residues. The junction had 5 bases not matched to a gene; V was cut back by 6 bases and J by 4 bases. Germline V gene data show CDR1 as SNHLY and CDR2 as FYNNEI. CDR3 protein: CASRPLAEYEQYF. The CDR3 DNA reads TGTGCCAGCAGGCCACTAGCGGAATACGAGCAGTACTTC.

The chain recombines TRBV30 with TRBJ1-4; TRBD1 aligns across 9 bases. The CDR3 loop spans 15 amino acids. V was clipped by 1 base and J by 8 bases; unmatched bases: 8. CDR1 and CDR2 (germline): GTSNPN, SVGIG (reference sequence). The CDR3 DNA follows: TGTGCCTGGAGTGATACAGGGGGCGCAAGGGAAAAACTGTTTTTT. Its protein product is CAWSDTGGAREKLFF.